This T cell receptor (beta chain) stems from a study of T cell responses to AZD1222 COVID-19 vaccine. Findings and caveats of the study: Samples come after the peak T cell response, not at day 14. White British donors predominated, females outnumbered males, and clonal diversity was possibly underestimated.

In germline, CDR1 is SNHLY, CDR2 FYNNEI. V lost 0 bases, J lost 6 bases, and 7 bases lay in between. The CDR3 is 13 residues long. Sequenced by immunoSEQ multiplex PCR; TCRdb stores in-frame clones only, minus some. The sample holds over 75,000 clones, roughly nine tenths seen once. To note about this clone: Its specificity is unknown.

The receptor's source is an adult in good health. Specimen: peripheral blood, collected on day 0 of AZD1222 vaccination. The chain has TRBV2 and TRBJ2-3, with D unclear. This chain's CDR3 is CASSEAWADTQYF. For the CDR3, the DNA is TGTGCCAGCAGTGAAGCATGGGCCGATACGCAGTATTTT.